The clone carrying this TCR beta chain was observed a single time. It was with 60 Vbeta and 13 Jbeta primers that the PCR ran. The data were produced by immunoSEQ multiplex PCR, yet TCRdb's version contains in-frame clones alone and is incomplete. The table lists some 130,000 clones, approximately 82% of them singletons. The sample originates from a study of cytomegalovirus exposure and HLA in healthy donors. This CDR3 comprises 14 residues. Germline V CDR1 and CDR2: SGHVS, FQNEAQ. The V and J ends lost 3 bases and 7 bases respectively, with 14 bases between them. The chain joins TRBV7-8 to TRBJ2-3; TRBD2 is a possible D gene (5 bases). This clonotype originated in a boy younger than 10 in good health and CMV-seronegative. The sequenced material came from PBMCs. CDR3 sequence reads: CASSFQRLGYTQYF. The CDR3 coding sequence is TGTGCCAGCAGCTTCCAGCGGTTAGGGTATACGCAGTATTTT.